Presented here are 25 T cell receptor beta chains from one specimen sequenced in a study of technical replicates of blood from several donors. This table comes from immunoSEQ multiplex PCR, and its TCRdb copy is limited to in-frame clones, with some not included. The data contain under 80,000 clones, around 94% of them singletons. The sample was T cells isolated from PBMCs. The receptors derive from a human donor in good health.

The V and J genes are TRBV11-1 and TRBJ2-1; 8 positions agree with TRBD2. The V gene's germline CDR1 is SGHAT and CDR2 FQDESV (reference sequence). This CDR3 is built from 15 residues. V shed 5 bases and J 4 bases; nucleotides not matched to a gene: 7. The CDR3 spells CASSLSGSRYNEQFF. CDR3 in DNA: TGTGCCAGCAGCCTAAGCGGGAGTAGGTACAATGAGCAGTTCTTC.

The chain is built from TRBV9 and TRBJ1-2; the D is unclear. The CDR3 runs 16 residues. Germline lookup yields CDR1 SGDLS and CDR2 YYNGEE. V was shortened by 0 bases and J by 6 bases, with 18 bases between the two germline ends. Here the CDR3 reads CASSVGSYQTRDGYTF. The CDR3 DNA is TGTGCCAGCAGCGTAGGGAGTTATCAAACCCGCGATGGCTACACCTTC.

J is TRBJ1-5 and V is TRBV2, with TRBD1 matching over 8 bases. The CDR3 sequence is 19 residues long. Losses at the gene ends were 1 base for V and 0 bases for J; bases not matched to a gene: 11. Germline assignment: CDR1 SNHLY and CDR2 FYNNEI. The CDR3 DNA is TGTGCCAGCAGTGAAGGGAGAGGGACAGGCCGATATAGCAATCAGCCCCAGCATTTT. It yields the protein CASSEGRGTGRYSNQPQHF.

This clone has just one count. The chain is built from TRBV5-5 and TRBJ2-1; D not certain. The CDR3 length is 11 residues. Germline loops: CDR1 SGHKS, CDR2 YYEKEE (reference sequence). Trimming pared 4 bases from V and 12 bases from J, leaving 11 bases between. The CDR3 DNA is TGTGCCAGCAGCCCCGAGGAAGTGCAGTTCTTC. Residues: CASSPEEVQFF.

V usage is TRBV10-3 and J usage is TRBJ1-1, with 9 bases that match TRBD1. The germline V gene has CDR1 ENHRY and CDR2 SYGVKD. The CDR3 sequence is 17 residues long. V was clipped by 0 bases and J by 0 bases; unmatched bases: 5. CDR3 coding DNA: TGTGCCATCAGTGAGTCTCGTGGGACAGGGTTGAACACTGAAGCTTTCTTT. As protein: CAISESRGTGLNTEAFF.

The chain uses TRBV4-2 and TRBJ2-2; TRBD2 might be the D (7 bases). V was trimmed by 0 bases and J by 7 bases, leaving 15 bases between them. The CDR3 consists of 16 residues. Germline V lookup: CDR1 LGHNA, CDR2 YNFKEQ. For the CDR3, the DNA is TGTGCCAGCAGCCAAGATGTGGGGGGGCCTGGCGGGGAGCTGTTTTTT. As protein: CASSQDVGGPGGELFF.

The chain links TRBV4-2 to TRBJ2-2; 7 bases agree with TRBD1. Germline trimming cut 1 base from V and 0 bases from J; bases unmatched to any gene: 8. The germline CDR1 and CDR2 sequences are LGHNA and YNFKEQ. The CDR3 is 18 residues long. The chain's CDR3 is CASSQVLQGSANTGELFF. In nucleotides, the CDR3 is TGTGCCAGCAGCCAAGTCCTACAGGGGAGCGCGAACACCGGGGAGCTGTTTTTT.

J is TRBJ2-7 and V is TRBV27; TRBD1 might be the D (7 bases). With 2 bases removed from V and 4 bases from J, the gap between germline ends came to 12 bases. Germline assignment: CDR1 MNHEY and CDR2 SMNVEV (reference sequence). The CDR3 has 14 amino acids. CDR3 nucleotides: TGTGCCAGCAGTTTACAGGGGGGTCGGTACGAGCAGTACTTC. Amino acids: CASSLQGGRYEQYF.

The genes are TRBV5-5 and TRBJ1-4; D ambiguous. The V gene lost 3 bases and the J gene lost 3 bases, with 15 bases spanning the gap. Germline CDR1 and CDR2: SGHKS and YYEKEE (reference sequence). The CDR3 loop spans 16 amino acids. In DNA, the CDR3 is TGTGCCAGCAGCTCCCTCGGGGTATCGGCTAATGAAAAACTGTTTTTT. Its translation is CASSSLGVSANEKLFF.

This clone was counted a single time. CDR3 amino acids: CASSLVLTSYEQYF. The CDR3, as DNA: TGTGCCAGCAGCTTAGTACTGACATCCTACGAGCAGTACTTC. This rearrangement joins TRBV7-8 to TRBJ2-7; no clear D. From germline, CDR1 is SGHVS and CDR2 FQNEAQ. The length of the CDR3 is 14 residues. V was clipped by 1 base and J by 1 base, with 8 bases between them. The full variable domain, completed using reference TRBV7-8 and TRBJ2-7, is GAGVSQSPRYKVAKRGQDVALRCDPISGHVSLFWYQQALGQGPEFLTYFQNEAQLDKSGLPSDRFFAERPEGSVSTLKIQRTQQEDSAVYLCASSLVLTSYEQYFGPGTRLTVT.

The chain uses TRBV4-1 and TRBJ2-3; perhaps TRBD1 as D (6 bases). The V and J ends lost 4 bases and 1 base respectively, with 15 bases between them. The CDR3 has 16 residues. CDR1 is MGHRA and CDR2 is YSYEKL in the germline V gene. The DNA for the CDR3 is TGCGCCAGCAGCCCTGAGGGGGTTATTGGCACAGATACGCAGTATTTT. Translation: CASSPEGVIGTDTQYF.

Only a few counts were recorded for this clone. V is TRBV9 and J is TRBJ1-2; a weak D match, TRBD1 (5 bases). The CDR3 is 15 amino acids. Germline values: CDR1 SGDLS, CDR2 YYNGEE. V was clipped by 4 bases and J by 1 base, with 14 bases between them. As DNA, the CDR3 is TGTGCCAGCAGCTCCCTGGGGGGGTATAACTATGGCTACACCTTC. Translated: CASSSLGGYNYGYTF.

The genes are TRBV2 and TRBJ2-5, with D maybe TRBD2 (6 bases). Germline CDR1 is SNHLY and CDR2 is FYNNEI. The CDR3 sequence is 14 residues long. Trimming cost V 7 bases and J 2 bases, with 14 bases left between them. In DNA, the CDR3 is TGTGCCAGCATCTTCCGGGAGTATCAAGAGACCCAGTACTTC. This gives the protein CASIFREYQETQYF.

CDR3 loop: CASRTGQGAEYGYTF. CDR3 nucleotides: TGTGCCAGCAGAACAGGACAGGGGGCGGAGTATGGCTACACCTTC. V is TRBV6-5 and J is TRBJ1-2, with 11 bases aligning to TRBD1. Germline V gene data show CDR1 as MNHEY and CDR2 as SVGAGI. CDR3 size: 15 residues. V was clipped by 6 bases and J by 5 bases; unmatched bases: 8.

The V and J genes are TRBV6-6 and TRBJ2-7; 7 positions agree with TRBD1. This CDR3 comprises 14 residues. Losses at the gene ends were 2 bases for V and 4 bases for J; bases not matched to a gene: 5. CDR1 and CDR2 from the germline V gene are MNHNY and SVGAGI (reference sequence). The CDR3 coding sequence is TGTGCCAGCAGTTACAGGGGGCTGCTATACGAGCAGTACTTC. Its protein is CASSYRGLLYEQYF.

The genes are TRBV27 and TRBJ2-7, with TRBD1 as a possible D gene (6 bases). The CDR3 has 16 amino acids. V shed 6 bases and J shed 4 bases, with 22 bases lying between them. CDR1 MNHEY and CDR2 SMNVEV come from the germline V gene (reference sequence). Here the CDR3 DNA reads TGTGCCAGCAGGGGCATACAGGGTAAAACTATGTACGAGCAGTACTTC. It is translated as CASRGIQGKTMYEQYF.

The rearrangement joins TRBV5-1 to TRBJ2-1, with D uncertain. V gave up 0 bases and J gave up 0 bases, with 7 bases separating them. CDR1 and CDR2 from the germline V gene are SGHRS and YFSETQ. The CDR3 consists of 15 residues. The CDR3 is CASSLDQASYNEQFF. CDR3 nucleotides: TGCGCCAGCAGCTTGGACCAGGCCTCCTACAATGAGCAGTTCTTC.

The CDR3 DNA is TGCGCCAGCAGCTTGGCGTCGCAGACTAGCGGTAGTGAGCAGTTCTTC. It encodes CASSLASQTSGSEQFF. The V call is TRBV5-1, the J call TRBJ2-1, with 9 bases lining up with TRBD2. Per germline, CDR1 SGHRS and CDR2 YFSETQ. The CDR3 consists of 16 residues. J lost 9 bases, V lost 0 bases, and 10 bases had no gene match.

V and J are TRBV20-1 and TRBJ2-1, with D perhaps TRBD2 (6 bases). Germline CDR1 reads DFQATT; CDR2 reads SNEGSKA (reference sequence). The CDR3 sequence is 11 residues long. V was trimmed by 3 bases and J by 9 bases, leaving 9 bases between them. The CDR3 DNA sequence: TGCAGTGCTAGTCGAGCGGGTGAGCAGTTCTTC. It specifies CSASRAGEQFF.

The rearrangement uses TRBV10-3 and TRBJ1-3, with 9 bases aligning to TRBD1. This CDR3 comprises 15 residues. V was clipped by 6 bases and J by 3 bases; unmatched bases: 6. Germline assignment: CDR1 ENHRY and CDR2 SYGVKD. DNA of the CDR3: TGTGCCATCAGCGGACAGGGGCTAATTGGAAACACCATATATTTT. Its protein is CAISGQGLIGNTIYF.

The chain recombines TRBV4-1 with TRBJ2-6; a weak D match, TRBD1 (6 bases). This CDR3 contains 17 residues. Per germline, CDR1 MGHRA and CDR2 YSYEKL. With 1 base removed from V and 1 base from J, the gap between germline ends came to 11 bases. The CDR3: CASSQVDRGSGANVLTF. The CDR3 DNA reads as TGCGCCAGCAGCCAAGTTGATAGGGGGTCTGGGGCCAACGTCCTGACTTTC.

This clone was detected only once. V gene TRBV30 combines with J gene TRBJ1-3; D gene uncertain. The germline CDR1 and CDR2 sequences are GTSNPN and SVGIG (reference sequence). The CDR3 has 12 amino acids. V was cut by 8 bases and J by 0 bases, with 8 bases left in between. The CDR3 DNA is TGTGCCGAGGCGATCTCTGGAAACACCATATATTTT. Translating gives CAEAISGNTIYF.

The chain's CDR3 is CASSIGQQETQYF. The CDR3 nucleotides read TGCGCCAGCAGCATAGGACAGCAAGAGACCCAGTACTTC. V and J are TRBV5-1 and TRBJ2-5; D perhaps matches TRBD1 (6 bases). Between the trimmed V and J ends, which lost 4 bases and 2 bases, there was a span of 9 bases. This CDR3 has 13 residues. Looked up from germline, CDR1 is SGHRS and CDR2 is YFSETQ.

The chain carries TRBV5-1 and TRBJ1-2; perhaps TRBD1 as D (6 bases). Per germline, CDR1 SGHRS and CDR2 YFSETQ. CDR3 size: 16 residues. V lost 4 bases and J 6 bases, leaving 22 bases between the germline ends. The CDR3: CASSAGRRQESDGYTF. Here the CDR3 DNA reads TGCGCCAGCAGCGCAGGCCGAAGACAGGAATCGGATGGCTACACCTTC.

The chain uses TRBV7-8 and TRBJ1-1; D call uncertain. From germline, CDR1 is SGHVS and CDR2 FQNEAQ. The germline V and J ends were trimmed by 3 bases and 7 bases, with 12 bases remaining between them. The CDR3 spans 13 residues. DNA of the CDR3: TGTGCCAGCAGCTTCACGGGGAATGATGAAGCTTTCTTT. Translation: CASSFTGNDEAFF. Variable domain in full (rest from reference TRBV7-8 and TRBJ1-1): GAGVSQSPRYKVAKRGQDVALRCDPISGHVSLFWYQQALGQGPEFLTYFQNEAQLDKSGLPSDRFFAERPEGSVSTLKIQRTQQEDSAVYLCASSFTGNDEAFFGQGTRLTVV.